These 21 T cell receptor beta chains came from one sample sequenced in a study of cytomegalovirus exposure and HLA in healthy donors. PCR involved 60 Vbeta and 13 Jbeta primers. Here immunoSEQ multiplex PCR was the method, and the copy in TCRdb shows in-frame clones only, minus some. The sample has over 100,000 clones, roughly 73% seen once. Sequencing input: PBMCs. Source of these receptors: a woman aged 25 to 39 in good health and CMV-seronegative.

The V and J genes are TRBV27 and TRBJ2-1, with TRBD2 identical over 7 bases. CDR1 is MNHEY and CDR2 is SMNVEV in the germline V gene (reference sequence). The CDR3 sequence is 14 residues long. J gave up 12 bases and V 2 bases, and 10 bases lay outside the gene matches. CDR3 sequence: CASSLGAGVSVQFF. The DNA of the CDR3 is TGTGCCAGCAGTTTAGGGGCGGGAGTAAGTGTGCAGTTCTTC.

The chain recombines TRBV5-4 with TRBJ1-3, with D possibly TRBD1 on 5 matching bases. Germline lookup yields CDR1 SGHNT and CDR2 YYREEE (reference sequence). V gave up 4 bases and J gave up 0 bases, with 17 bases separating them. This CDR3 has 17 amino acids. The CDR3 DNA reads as TGTGCCAGCAGCCCGGCTGGGGGGTTCAACTCTGGAAACACCATATATTTT. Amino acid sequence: CASSPAGGFNSGNTIYF.

The chain's CDR3 is CASSLPTGLAGFPSYNEQFF. The CDR3 DNA reads as TGTGCCAGCAGTCTCCCCACGGGACTAGCGGGATTCCCCTCCTACAATGAGCAGTTCTTC. V gene TRBV27 combines with J gene TRBJ2-1; 13 nucleotides align to TRBD2. Germline V CDR1 and CDR2: MNHEY, SMNVEV (reference sequence). With V trimmed by 5 bases and J by 0 bases, 13 bases remained unmatched. CDR3 length: 20 amino acids.

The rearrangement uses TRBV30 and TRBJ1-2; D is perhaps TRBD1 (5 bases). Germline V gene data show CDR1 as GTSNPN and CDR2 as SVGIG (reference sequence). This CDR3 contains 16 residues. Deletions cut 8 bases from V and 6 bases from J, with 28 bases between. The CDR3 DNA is TGTGCCAGCCCGACAGACCTAAGCCCCCGTCAGGATGGCTACACCTTC. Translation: CASPTDLSPRQDGYTF.

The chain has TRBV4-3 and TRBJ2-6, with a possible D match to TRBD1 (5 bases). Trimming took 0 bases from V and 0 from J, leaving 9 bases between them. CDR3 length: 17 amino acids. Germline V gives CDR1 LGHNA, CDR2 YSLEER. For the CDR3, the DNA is TGCGCCAGCAGCCAAGAGTTCCAGGGCTCTGGGGCCAACGTCCTGACTTTC. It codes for CASSQEFQGSGANVLTF.

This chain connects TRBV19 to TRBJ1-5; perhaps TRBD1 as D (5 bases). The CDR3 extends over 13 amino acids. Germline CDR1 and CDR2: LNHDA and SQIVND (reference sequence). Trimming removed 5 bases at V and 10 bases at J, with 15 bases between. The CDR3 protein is CASSPGVGQPQHF. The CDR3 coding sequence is TGTGCCAGTAGTCCGGGGGTAGGACAACCCCAGCATTTT.

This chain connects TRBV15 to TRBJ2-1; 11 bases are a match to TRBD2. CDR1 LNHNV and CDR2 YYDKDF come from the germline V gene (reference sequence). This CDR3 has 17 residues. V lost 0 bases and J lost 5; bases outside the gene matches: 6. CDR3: CATSRELRLAGNNEQFF. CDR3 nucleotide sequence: TGTGCCACCAGCAGAGAATTGCGACTAGCGGGGAACAATGAGCAGTTCTTC.

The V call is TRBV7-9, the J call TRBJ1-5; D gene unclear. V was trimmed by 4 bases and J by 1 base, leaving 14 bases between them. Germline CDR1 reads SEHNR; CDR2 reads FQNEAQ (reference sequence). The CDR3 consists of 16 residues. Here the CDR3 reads CASSSDGEGSNQPQHF. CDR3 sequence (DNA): TGTGCCAGCAGCTCAGACGGTGAGGGAAGCAATCAGCCCCAGCATTTT.

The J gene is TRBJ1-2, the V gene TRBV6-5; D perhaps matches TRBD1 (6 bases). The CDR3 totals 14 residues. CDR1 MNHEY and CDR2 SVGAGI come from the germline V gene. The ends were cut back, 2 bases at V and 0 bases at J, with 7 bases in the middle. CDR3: CASSYGTPNYGYTF. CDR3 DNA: TGTGCCAGCAGTTACGGGACACCTAACTATGGCTACACCTTC.

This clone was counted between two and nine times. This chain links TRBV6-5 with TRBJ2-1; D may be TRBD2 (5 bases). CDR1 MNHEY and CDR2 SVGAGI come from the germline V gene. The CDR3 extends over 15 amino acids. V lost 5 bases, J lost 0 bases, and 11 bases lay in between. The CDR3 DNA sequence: TGTGCCAGCAGTCTTGTTGGGAGCTCCTACAATGAGCAGTTCTTC. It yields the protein CASSLVGSSYNEQFF.

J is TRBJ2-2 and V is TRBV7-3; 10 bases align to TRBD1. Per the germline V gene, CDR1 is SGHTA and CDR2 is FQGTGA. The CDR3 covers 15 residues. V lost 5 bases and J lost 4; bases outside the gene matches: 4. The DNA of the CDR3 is TGTGCCAGCAGCCCGCGGACAGGGGGCACCGGGGAGCTGTTTTTT. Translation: CASSPRTGGTGELFF.

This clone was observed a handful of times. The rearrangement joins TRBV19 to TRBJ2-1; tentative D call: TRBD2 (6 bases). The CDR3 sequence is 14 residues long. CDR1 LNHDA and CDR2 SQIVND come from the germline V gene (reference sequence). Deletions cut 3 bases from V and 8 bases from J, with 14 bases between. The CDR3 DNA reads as TGTGCCAGTAGTATGGCAGCGGGCAGGGATGAGCAGTTCTTC. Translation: CASSMAAGRDEQFF. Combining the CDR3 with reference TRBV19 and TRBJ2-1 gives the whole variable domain DGGITQSPKYLFRKEGQNVTLSCEQNLNHDAMYWYRQDPGQGLRLIYYSQIVNDFQKGDIAEGYSVSREKKESFPLTVTSAQKNPTAFYLCASSMAAGRDEQFFGPGTRLTVL.

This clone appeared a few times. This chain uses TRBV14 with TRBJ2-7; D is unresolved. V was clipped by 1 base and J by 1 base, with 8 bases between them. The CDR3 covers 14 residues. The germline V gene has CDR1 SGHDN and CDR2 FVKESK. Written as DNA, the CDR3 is TGTGCCAGCAGCCAAGGACACATATCCTACGAGCAGTACTTC. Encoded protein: CASSQGHISYEQYF.

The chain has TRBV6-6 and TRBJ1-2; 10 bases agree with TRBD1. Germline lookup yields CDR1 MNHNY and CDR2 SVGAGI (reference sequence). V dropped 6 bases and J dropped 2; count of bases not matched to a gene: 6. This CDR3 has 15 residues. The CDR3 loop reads CASREGTGANYGYTF. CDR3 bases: TGTGCCAGCAGGGAAGGGACAGGGGCAAACTATGGCTACACCTTC.

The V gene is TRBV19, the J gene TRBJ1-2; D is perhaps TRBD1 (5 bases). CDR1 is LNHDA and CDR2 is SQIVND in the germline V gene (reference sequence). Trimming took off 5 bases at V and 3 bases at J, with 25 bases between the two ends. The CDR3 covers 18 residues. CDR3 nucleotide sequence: TGTGCCAGTAGTTCCATCGGCCCCCCCCAGGGATCCTACTATGGCTACACCTTC. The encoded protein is CASSSIGPPQGSYYGYTF.

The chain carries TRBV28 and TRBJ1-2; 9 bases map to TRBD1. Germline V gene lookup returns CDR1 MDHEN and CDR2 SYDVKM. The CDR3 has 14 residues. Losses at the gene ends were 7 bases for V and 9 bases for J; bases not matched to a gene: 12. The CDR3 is CASTSPNRGLSYTF. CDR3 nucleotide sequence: TGTGCCAGCACCTCCCCGAACAGGGGGCTTAGCTACACCTTC.

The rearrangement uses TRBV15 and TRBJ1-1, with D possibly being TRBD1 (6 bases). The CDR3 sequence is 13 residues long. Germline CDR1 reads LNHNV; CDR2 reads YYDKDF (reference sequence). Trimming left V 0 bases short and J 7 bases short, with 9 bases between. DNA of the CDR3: TGTGCCACCAGCAGAGAGGACAGACTTGAAGCTTTCTTT. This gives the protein CATSREDRLEAFF.

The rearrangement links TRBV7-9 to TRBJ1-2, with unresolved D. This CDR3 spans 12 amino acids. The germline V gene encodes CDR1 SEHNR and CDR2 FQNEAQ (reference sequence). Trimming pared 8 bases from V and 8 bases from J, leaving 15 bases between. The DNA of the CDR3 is TGTGCCAGCTCCGACGGCCTCGGGGGCTACACCTTC. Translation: CASSDGLGGYTF.

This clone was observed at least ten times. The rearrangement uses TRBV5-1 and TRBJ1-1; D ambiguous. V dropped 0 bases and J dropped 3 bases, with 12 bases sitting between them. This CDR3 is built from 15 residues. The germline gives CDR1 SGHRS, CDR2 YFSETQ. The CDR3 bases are TGCGCCAGCAGCTTGGACCCCACTGCGGACACTGAAGCTTTCTTT. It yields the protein CASSLDPTADTEAFF.

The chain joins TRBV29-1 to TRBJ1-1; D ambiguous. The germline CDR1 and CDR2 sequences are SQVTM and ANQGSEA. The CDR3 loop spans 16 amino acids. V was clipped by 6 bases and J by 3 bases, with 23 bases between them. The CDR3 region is CSVVPHGLIRDTEAFF. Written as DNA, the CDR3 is TGCAGCGTCGTACCTCACGGCTTGATACGGGACACTGAAGCTTTCTTT. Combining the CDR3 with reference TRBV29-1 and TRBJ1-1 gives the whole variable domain SAVISQKPSRDICQRGTSLTIQCQVDSQVTMMFWYRQQPGQSLTLIATANQGSEATYESGFVIDKFPISRPNLTFSTLTVSNMSPEDSSIYLCSVVPHGLIRDTEAFFGQGTRLTVV.

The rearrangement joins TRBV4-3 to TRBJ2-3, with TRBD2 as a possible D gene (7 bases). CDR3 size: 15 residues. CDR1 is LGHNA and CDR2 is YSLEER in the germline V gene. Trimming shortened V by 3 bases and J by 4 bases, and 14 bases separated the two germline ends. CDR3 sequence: CASSQRGGSADTQYF. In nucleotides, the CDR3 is TGCGCCAGCAGCCAGAGGGGGGGGTCCGCAGATACGCAGTATTTT.